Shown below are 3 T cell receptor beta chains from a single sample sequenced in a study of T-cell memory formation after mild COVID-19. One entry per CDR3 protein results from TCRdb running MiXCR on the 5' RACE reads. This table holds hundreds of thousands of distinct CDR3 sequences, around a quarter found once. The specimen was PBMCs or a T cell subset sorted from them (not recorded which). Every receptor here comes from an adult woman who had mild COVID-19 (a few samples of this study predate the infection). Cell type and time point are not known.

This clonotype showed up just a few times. The CDR3 protein is CASSQDTSGSSYNEQFF. The CDR3 bases are TGCGCCAGCAGCCAAGATACTAGCGGGAGTTCCTACAATGAGCAGTTCTTC. This chain links TRBV4-3 with TRBJ2-1, with 11 bases aligning to TRBD2. The CDR3 is made up of 17 amino acids. CDR1 is LGHNA and CDR2 is YSLEER in the germline V gene. J lost 1 base, V lost 0 bases, and 2 bases had no gene match.

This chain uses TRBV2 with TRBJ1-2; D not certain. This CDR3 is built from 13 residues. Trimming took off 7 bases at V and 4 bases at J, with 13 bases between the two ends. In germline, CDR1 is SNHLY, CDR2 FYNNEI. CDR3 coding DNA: TGTGCCAGCATCGGTCAGACCCTCTATGGCTACACCTTC. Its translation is CASIGQTLYGYTF.

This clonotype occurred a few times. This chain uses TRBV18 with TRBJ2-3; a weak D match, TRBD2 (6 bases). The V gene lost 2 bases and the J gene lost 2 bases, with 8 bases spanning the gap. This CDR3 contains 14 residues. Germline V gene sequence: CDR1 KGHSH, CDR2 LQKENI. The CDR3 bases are TGTGCCAGCTCACCAAGGACTACCACAGATACGCAGTATTTT. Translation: CASSPRTTTDTQYF.